One sample yielded the 31 T cell receptor beta chains listed below, sequenced in a study of control samples from healthy donors and cancer patients. Measured with immunoSEQ multiplex PCR; TCRdb has only the in-frame clones, and not every one. The profile shows 75,000 to 90,000 clones, 85% of them singletons. The material sequenced was blood. Every receptor here comes from a woman between 35 and 50 years old in good health.

The gene calls are TRBV12-3 or TRBV12-4 and TRBJ1-4, with 7 bases matching TRBD1. This CDR3 has 10 residues. J gave up 10 bases and V 8 bases, and 1 base lay outside the gene matches. The CDR3 coding sequence is TGTGCCAGCTCAGGGGGAAAACTGTTTTTT. Translation: CASSGGKLFF.

The CDR3 region has the DNA TGCGCCAGCAGTGAGTCGAGAGGGGACGGGACCTACGAGCAGTACTTC. Translated: CASSESRGDGTYEQYF. The chain is built from TRBV10-1 and TRBJ2-7, with D tentatively TRBD1 or TRBD2 (5 bases each). This CDR3 has 16 residues. Trimming left V 0 bases short and J 2 bases short, with 14 bases between. The V gene's germline CDR1 is WNHNN and CDR2 SYGVQD (reference sequence).

This clone was counted between two and nine times. V is TRBV12-3 or TRBV12-4 and J is TRBJ1-1, with 7 bases matching TRBD1. With V trimmed by 6 bases and J by 7 bases, 5 bases remained unmatched. This CDR3 is 12 amino acids long. The CDR3 bases are TGTGCCAGCAGCCTTGGACAGGATGAAGCTTTCTTT. This codes for CASSLGQDEAFF.

This chain joins TRBV24-1 and TRBJ1-2; D unclear. This CDR3 region has 14 residues. CDR1 is KGHDR and CDR2 is SFDVKD in the germline V gene. V shed 4 bases and J shed 2 bases, with 10 bases lying between them. CDR3 sequence: CATSEQHINYGYTF. The CDR3, as DNA: TGTGCCACCAGTGAGCAACATATAAACTATGGCTACACCTTC.

This chain connects TRBV12-2 to TRBJ1-4. TRBV12-2 is a pseudogene locus. This CDR3 spans 16 amino acids. CDR3 sequence: CASRWENSATNEKLFF. CDR3 nucleotide sequence: TGTGCAAGTCGCTGGGAAAACAGTGCAACTAATGAAAAACTGTTTTTT.

The chain employs TRBV25-1 and TRBJ1-1; perhaps TRBD1 as D (5 bases). The germline V and J ends were trimmed by 8 bases and 1 base, with 17 bases remaining between them. The germline V gene has CDR1 MGHDK and CDR2 SYGVNS. The CDR3 extends over 15 amino acids. The CDR3 region is CASGHREGANTEAFF. The CDR3 bases are TGTGCCAGCGGACATAGGGAGGGCGCGAACACTGAAGCTTTCTTT.

This chain uses TRBV18 with TRBJ2-3; 8 bases match TRBD1. Germline assignment: CDR1 KGHSH and CDR2 LQKENI. The CDR3 runs to 15 residues. The V segment lost 2 bases and the J segment 4 bases; nucleotides outside the gene matches: 5. The CDR3 DNA sequence: TGTGCCAGCTCACCAAGGACAGGGATGGCAGATACGCAGTATTTT. It codes for CASSPRTGMADTQYF.

The J gene is TRBJ1-2, the V gene TRBV2; D uncertain. The CDR3 is made up of 12 amino acids. Germline-derived CDR1 and CDR2 are SNHLY and FYNNEI. V lost 4 bases and J 5 bases, leaving 8 bases between the germline ends. Here the CDR3 reads CASSVEGYGYTF. In DNA, the CDR3 is TGTGCCAGCAGTGTCGAGGGTTATGGCTACACCTTC.

V usage is TRBV7-2 and J usage is TRBJ2-2, with 9 bases lining up with TRBD1. Germline V lookup: CDR1 SGHTA, CDR2 FQGNSA. Trimming took 4 bases from V and 7 from J; bases not matched to a gene: 7. This CDR3 is 15 amino acids long. The CDR3 nucleotides are TGTGCCAGCAGCTCCGGACAGGGGCGGATCGGGGAGCTGTTTTTT. Protein sequence: CASSSGQGRIGELFF. The full variable domain, its missing parts supplied by reference TRBV7-2 and TRBJ2-2, is GAGVSQSPSNKVTEKGKDVELRCDPISGHTALYWYRQSLGQGLEFLIYFQGNSAPDKSGLPSDRFSAERTGGSVSTLTIQRTQQEDSAVYLCASSSGQGRIGELFFGEGSRLTVL.

This clone has just one count. V is TRBV13 and J is TRBJ1-1; tentative D call: TRBD1 (5 bases). V gave up 3 bases and J gave up 1 base, with 9 bases separating them. CDR3 length: 14 amino acids. Germline V lookup: CDR1 PRHDT, CDR2 FYEKMQ (reference sequence). The CDR3 DNA sequence: TGTGCCAGCAGCTTGCGGGGGAGGAACACTGAAGCTTTCTTT. Its protein is CASSLRGRNTEAFF.

The gene calls are TRBV7-8 and TRBJ1-2, with 8 positions matching TRBD1. The CDR3 sequence is 15 residues long. V shed 1 base, J shed 4 bases, and the junction held 5 bases outside the gene matches. CDR1 and CDR2 (germline): SGHVS, FQNEAQ. The CDR3 bases are TGTGCCAGCAGCTTAGACGAACAGGGGGTCTATGGCTACACCTTC. It yields the protein CASSLDEQGVYGYTF. Full variable domain (outside the CDR3, taken from reference TRBV7-8 and TRBJ1-2): GAGVSQSPRYKVAKRGQDVALRCDPISGHVSLFWYQQALGQGPEFLTYFQNEAQLDKSGLPSDRFFAERPEGSVSTLKIQRTQQEDSAVYLCASSLDEQGVYGYTFGSGTRLTVV.

The chain links TRBV29-1 to TRBJ2-7; D is perhaps TRBD2 (6 bases). The CDR3 is 14 amino acids. The V gene's germline CDR1 is SQVTM and CDR2 ANQGSEA. The V gene lost 0 bases and the J gene lost 5 bases, with 14 bases spanning the gap. CDR3 protein: CSVEEGGRGDEQYF. CDR3 nucleotides: TGCAGCGTTGAAGAAGGAGGGCGGGGAGACGAGCAGTACTTC.

A few counts support this clone. The rearrangement links TRBV13 to TRBJ1-6; weak D call: TRBD1 (6 bases). The CDR3 runs 18 residues. Trimming pared 8 bases from V and 2 bases from J, leaving 22 bases between. CDR1 and CDR2 (germline): PRHDT, FYEKMQ (reference sequence). Here the CDR3 DNA reads TGTGCCAGCGCCGGGGGCGGCCGGTCGGCTGCCTATAATTCACCCCTCCACTTT. The encoded protein is CASAGGGRSAAYNSPLHF.

There are a few counts of this clone. This sequence joins TRBV7-2 and TRBJ2-7; D is perhaps TRBD2 (5 bases). This CDR3 is 15 amino acids long. With 2 bases removed from V and 1 base from J, the gap between germline ends came to 12 bases. In germline, CDR1 is SGHTA, CDR2 FQGNSA. CDR3 in amino acids: CASSLKWTPSYEQYF. For the CDR3, the DNA is TGTGCCAGCAGCTTAAAGTGGACTCCTTCCTACGAGCAGTACTTC.

This clone has only one observation. The CDR3 reads CATSRDGGFGHGYTF. In DNA form, the CDR3 reads TGTGCCACCAGCAGAGATGGTGGGTTTGGGCATGGCTACACCTTC. The chain joins TRBV15 to TRBJ1-2; no definite D call. The V end was cut by 0 bases, the J end by 6 bases, with 14 bases between. Germline V gene data show CDR1 as LNHNV and CDR2 as YYDKDF (reference sequence). This CDR3 spans 15 amino acids.

The rearrangement links TRBV29-1 to TRBJ1-2; D remains unclear. Germline V gives CDR1 SQVTM, CDR2 ANQGSEA. Deletions cut 4 bases from V and 1 base from J, with 10 bases between. There are 13 residues in the CDR3. CDR3 sequence reads: CSVGLQNNYGYTF. CDR3 coding DNA: TGCAGCGTTGGCTTACAGAATAACTATGGCTACACCTTC. The whole variable domain, remainder taken from reference TRBV29-1 and TRBJ1-2, is SAVISQKPSRDICQRGTSLTIQCQVDSQVTMMFWYRQQPGQSLTLIATANQGSEATYESGFVIDKFPISRPNLTFSTLTVSNMSPEDSSIYLCSVGLQNNYGYTFGSGTRLTVV.

Here the CDR3 reads CASSPQVPLGGNTEAFF. The CDR3 DNA reads TGTGCCAGCTCACCACAGGTCCCGCTCGGGGGGAACACTGAAGCTTTCTTT. This chain joins TRBV18 and TRBJ1-1; weak D call: TRBD1 (5 bases). Trimming left V 1 base short and J 1 base short, with 16 bases between. This CDR3 contains 17 residues. Germline values: CDR1 KGHSH, CDR2 LQKENI.

The rearrangement links TRBV6-4 to TRBJ1-2; D gene unclear. Germline V CDR1 and CDR2: MRHNA, SNTAGT. The CDR3 totals 11 residues. The V gene lost 8 bases and the J gene lost 6 bases, with 10 bases spanning the gap. Here the CDR3 DNA reads TGTGCCAGCTGGGGAAAGGATGGCTACACCTTC. It is translated as CASWGKDGYTF.

This clone has just a few counts. The chain has TRBV7-2 and TRBJ1-3; D is unresolved. The CDR3 is 15 residues long. Trimming pared 1 base from V and 5 bases from J, leaving 12 bases between. Germline V gene data show CDR1 as SGHTA and CDR2 as FQGNSA. CDR3 coding DNA: TGTGCCAGCAGCTTAGGAATGGCTTCTAGAAACACCATATATTTT. Amino acids: CASSLGMASRNTIYF.

The chain has TRBV5-6 and TRBJ2-7; D may be TRBD1 (6 bases). The CDR3 is made up of 16 amino acids. V lost 3 bases and J 3 bases, leaving 19 bases between the germline ends. Germline V lookup: CDR1 SGHDT, CDR2 YYEEEE. The CDR3 coding sequence is TGTGCCAGCAGCTCTATTCTCGGGCAACAGGGCTACGAGCAGTACTTC. Its translation is CASSSILGQQGYEQYF.

J is TRBJ1-4 and V is TRBV6-6; D gene ambiguous. Trimming shortened V by 2 bases and J by 5 bases, and 6 bases separated the two germline ends. CDR1 is MNHNY, CDR2 SVGAGI, per germline (reference sequence). The CDR3 is 13 residues long. The CDR3 DNA reads TGTGCCAGCAGTTACACCCAAAATGAAAAACTGTTTTTT. Translated, it gives CASSYTQNEKLFF.

As DNA, the CDR3 is TGTGCCAGCAGCGTAGGACAGGGGTATGGCTACACCTTC. Its translation is CASSVGQGYGYTF. The rearrangement links TRBV9 to TRBJ1-2; the match to TRBD1 covers 8 bases. Germline trimming cut 0 bases from V and 5 bases from J; bases unmatched to any gene: 0. The CDR3 has 13 amino acids. Germline CDR1 and CDR2: SGDLS and YYNGEE.

This clone was observed a few times. V gene TRBV7-3 combines with J gene TRBJ2-2; D possibly uses TRBD1 or TRBD2 (6 bases each). The germline V and J ends were trimmed by 5 bases and 2 bases, with 15 bases remaining between them. Germline V CDR1 and CDR2: SGHTA, FQGTGA. The CDR3 runs to 16 residues. CDR3 in amino acids: CASSPQPGANTGELFF. As DNA, the CDR3 is TGTGCCAGCAGCCCCCAACCGGGGGCAAACACCGGGGAGCTGTTTTTT.

CDR3: CASGYRGLTNEKLFF. In DNA form, the CDR3 reads TGTGCTAGTGGGTACAGGGGGCTGACTAATGAAAAACTGTTTTTT. V usage is TRBV12-5 and J usage is TRBJ1-4; 9 bases map to TRBD1. With 6 bases clipped from V and 2 bases from J, the junction kept 4 bases outside the gene matches. The CDR3 consists of 15 residues. Germline loops: CDR1 LGHNT, CDR2 FRNRAP. Full variable domain (rest looked up from reference TRBV12-5 and TRBJ1-4): DARVTQTPRHKVTEMGQEVTMRCQPILGHNTVFWYRQTMMQGLELLAYFRNRAPLDDSGMPKDRFSAEMPDATLATLKIQPSEPRDSAVYFCASGYRGLTNEKLFFGSGTQLSVL.

V usage is TRBV5-1 and J usage is TRBJ1-1; TRBD1 might be the D (5 bases). The CDR3 extends over 14 amino acids. The V end lost 5 bases, the J end lost 5 bases, and 16 bases lay between the germline ends. Germline CDR1 reads SGHRS; CDR2 reads YFSETQ. CDR3 nucleotides: TGCGCCAGCAGTAAGGGGATGAGTTGGACTGAAGCTTTCTTT. Translated, it gives CASSKGMSWTEAFF.

The chain is built from TRBV12-3 or TRBV12-4 and TRBJ2-6; D call uncertain. The CDR3 runs 13 residues. V dropped 7 bases and J dropped 1 base, with 5 bases sitting between them. CDR3 sequence: CASTPSGANVLTF. The CDR3 bases are TGTGCCAGCACTCCGTCTGGGGCCAACGTCCTGACTTTC.

The chain couples TRBV6-1 to TRBJ2-3; no clear D gene. Germline CDR1 reads MNHNS; CDR2 reads SASEGT. CDR3 length: 14 amino acids. The ends were cut back, 3 bases at V and 6 bases at J, with 13 bases in the middle. The CDR3 DNA reads TGTGCCAGCAGTGATTCTACTCCTCCGGATACGCAGTATTTT. This encodes CASSDSTPPDTQYF.

This chain connects TRBV18 to TRBJ1-1, with D perhaps matching TRBD1 (5 bases). Germline V gene sequence: CDR1 KGHSH, CDR2 LQKENI. Trimming cost V 3 bases and J 0 bases, with 8 bases left between them. The CDR3 spans 14 residues. The CDR3 region is CASSPNRLNTEAFF. Here the CDR3 DNA reads TGTGCCAGCTCACCGAACAGGTTGAACACTGAAGCTTTCTTT.

The rearrangement uses TRBV7-2 and TRBJ1-1; D gene uncertain. Germline loops: CDR1 SGHTA, CDR2 FQGNSA. The germline V and J ends were trimmed by 2 bases and 1 base, with 5 bases remaining between them. CDR3 length: 13 residues. Here the CDR3 reads CASSLSRNTEAFF. The CDR3 DNA reads TGTGCCAGCAGCTTATCCCGGAACACTGAAGCTTTCTTT. The whole variable domain, filled in from reference TRBV7-2 and TRBJ1-1, reads GAGVSQSPSNKVTEKGKDVELRCDPISGHTALYWYRQSLGQGLEFLIYFQGNSAPDKSGLPSDRFSAERTGGSVSTLTIQRTQQEDSAVYLCASSLSRNTEAFFGQGTRLTVV.

V and J are TRBV19 and TRBJ2-2, with a tentative D call TRBD2 (7 bases). CDR1 is LNHDA and CDR2 is SQIVND in the germline V gene (reference sequence). The CDR3 runs 16 residues. Between the trimmed V and J ends, which lost 1 base and 1 base, there was a span of 10 bases. The CDR3 spells CASSIAGGGNTGELFF. CDR3 sequence (DNA): TGTGCCAGTAGTATAGCGGGGGGCGGGAACACCGGGGAGCTGTTTTTT.

The V gene is TRBV7-9, the J gene TRBJ1-2; 8 nucleotides line up with TRBD1. The V gene's germline CDR1 is SEHNR and CDR2 FQNEAQ (reference sequence). This CDR3 has 14 amino acids. V lost 5 bases, J lost 5 bases, and 7 bases stayed unmatched. CDR3 nucleotide sequence: TGTGCCAGCAGCCCCGGGCAGGGGGCGTATGGCTACACCTTC. It translates to CASSPGQGAYGYTF.